This entry lists 13 T cell receptor beta chains sequenced from one sample in a study of blood T cell repertoires in COVID-19. TCRdb's copy holds only in-frame clones and misses some; the assay was immunoSEQ multiplex PCR. The sample has around 100,000 clones; about 85% are singletons. Input material: peripheral blood. These receptor sequences come from a man aged 35 to 55 with acute or convalescent COVID-19.

The chain couples TRBV6-5 to TRBJ1-5; TRBD1 might be the D (5 bases). Germline CDR1 reads MNHEY; CDR2 reads SVGAGI. The CDR3 is 15 amino acids. Trimming removed 8 bases from V and 0 bases from J, with 14 bases in between. CDR3 DNA: TGTGCCAGCTCCAGACAGCTCTATAGCAATCAGCCCCAGCATTTT. Translated: CASSRQLYSNQPQHF.

This clone was observed once. The DNA of the CDR3 is TGCGCCAGCAGCCGGGGGTGGCTAGCGGGAGCTTACGAGCAGTACTTC. Residues: CASSRGWLAGAYEQYF. This chain links TRBV4-1 with TRBJ2-7; 10 bases line up with TRBD2. This CDR3 is 16 amino acids long. In germline, CDR1 is MGHRA, CDR2 YSYEKL. The V gene end was trimmed by 4 bases and the J gene end by 4 bases; junction bases not matched to a gene: 10.

CDR3 in DNA: TGTGCCAGCAGGCAGGCAAACACTGAAGCTTTCTTT. This codes for CASRQANTEAFF. V is TRBV27 and J is TRBJ1-1; D remains unclear. V shed 6 bases and J shed 2 bases, with 7 bases lying between them. CDR3 length equals 12 residues. Germline CDR1 is MNHEY and CDR2 is SMNVEV (reference sequence).

V usage is TRBV7-9 and J usage is TRBJ2-5, with TRBD2 identical over 8 bases. The V gene end was trimmed by 0 bases and the J gene end by 1 base; junction bases not matched to a gene: 10. Germline V lookup: CDR1 SEHNR, CDR2 FQNEAQ (reference sequence). CDR3 size: 18 residues. The CDR3 spells CASSLAPNSSGVQETQYF. CDR3 DNA: TGTGCCAGCAGCTTAGCCCCAAATAGTAGCGGGGTCCAAGAGACCCAGTACTTC.

The chain has TRBV30 and TRBJ2-1; 9 bases line up with TRBD1. Looked up from germline, CDR1 is GTSNPN and CDR2 is SVGIG (reference sequence). CDR3 length: 15 residues. The J segment lost 6 bases and the V segment lost 0 bases, leaving 6 bases of the junction unmatched. The CDR3 DNA sequence: TGTGCCTGGAGTGTGGGGACAGGGTACCGCAATGAGCAGTTCTTC. Amino acids: CAWSVGTGYRNEQFF. The variable domain in full, with the rest retrieved from reference TRBV30 and TRBJ2-1, is SQTIHQWPATLVQPVGSPLSLECTVEGTSNPNLYWYRQAAGRGLQLLFYSVGIGQISSEVPQNLSASRPQDRQFILSSKKLLLSDSGFYLCAWSVGTGYRNEQFFGPGTRLTVL.

J is TRBJ2-2 and V is TRBV9; tentatively, D is TRBD1 (5 bases). V shed 0 bases and J shed 0 bases, with 9 bases lying between them. Germline V CDR1 and CDR2: SGDLS, YYNGEE. The CDR3 runs 16 residues. In DNA, the CDR3 is TGTGCCAGCAGCGTAGTAAAGGGGTCGAACACCGGGGAGCTGTTTTTT. This encodes CASSVVKGSNTGELFF.

V is TRBV4-3 and J is TRBJ1-5; 10 bases map to TRBD1. The CDR3 loop spans 20 amino acids. From germline, CDR1 is LGHNA and CDR2 YSLEER. J lost 0 bases, V lost 0 bases, and 11 bases had no gene match. In DNA, the CDR3 is TGCGCCAGCAGCCAAGATTACGGGGACAGGGGCCCATATAGCAATCAGCCCCAGCATTTT. Translating it yields CASSQDYGDRGPYSNQPQHF.

The rearrangement links TRBV24-1 to TRBJ2-3; 10 bases are shared with TRBD1. J gave up 3 bases and V 3 bases, and 2 bases lay outside the gene matches. This CDR3 has 15 amino acids. Germline CDR1 reads KGHDR; CDR2 reads SFDVKD. CDR3 sequence (DNA): TGTGCCACCAGTGATGACAGGGGGCGTACAGATACGCAGTATTTT. Translated: CATSDDRGRTDTQYF.

The chain links TRBV5-1 to TRBJ2-5; perhaps TRBD2 as D (5 bases). Trimming left V 1 base short and J 3 bases short, with 13 bases between. The CDR3 sequence is 15 residues long. Germline-derived CDR1 and CDR2 are SGHRS and YFSETQ. CDR3 sequence reads: CASSLNGNPKETQYF. The CDR3 nucleotides are TGCGCCAGCAGCTTGAACGGGAATCCAAAAGAGACCCAGTACTTC.

The rearrangement uses TRBV3-1 (or the pseudogene TRBV3-2) and TRBJ2-7, with a weak D call TRBD2 (6 bases). V was pared by 3 bases and J by 6 bases, with 21 bases between. The CDR3 consists of 16 residues. The V gene's germline CDR1 is LGHDT and CDR2 YNNKEL (reference sequence). DNA of the CDR3: TGTGCCAGCAGCCATCCCCTCGCGGCAGGGAGGATCGAGCAGTACTTC. It is translated as CASSHPLAAGRIEQYF.

The genes are TRBV29-1 and TRBJ2-5, with D maybe TRBD2 (7 bases). V lost 4 bases and J 5 bases, leaving 17 bases between the germline ends. From germline, CDR1 is SQVTM and CDR2 ANQGSEA. The CDR3 length is 14 residues. CDR3 amino acids: CSVVGAGAPETQYF. The DNA for the CDR3 is TGCAGCGTTGTCGGGGCGGGGGCCCCGGAGACCCAGTACTTC.

For this clone: Other nucleotide sequences from this sample produce the same CDR3. The chain employs TRBV18 and TRBJ1-1; D possibly corresponds to TRBD1 (5 bases). The CDR3 extends over 13 amino acids. Germline V gene sequence: CDR1 KGHSH, CDR2 LQKENI. V was pared by 3 bases and J by 1 base, with 6 bases between. The CDR3 spells CASSPGGNTEAFF. CDR3 coding DNA: TGTGCCAGCTCACCGGGGGGGAACACTGAAGCTTTCTTT.

This chain uses TRBV5-6 with TRBJ1-4; 7 bases line up with TRBD1. Germline assignment: CDR1 SGHDT and CDR2 YYEEEE. The CDR3 runs 14 residues. After removal of 5 bases from V and 10 bases from J, the junction contained 11 bases not matched to a gene. This CDR3 is CASSYGTAVGKLFF. CDR3 in DNA: TGTGCCAGCAGTTACGGGACAGCGGTCGGAAAACTGTTTTTT. Based on the CDR3 plus reference TRBV5-6 and TRBJ1-4, the full variable domain is DAGVTQSPTHLIKTRGQQVTLRCSPKSGHDTVSWYQQALGQGPQFIFQYYEEEERQRGNFPDRFSGHQFPNYSSELNVNALLLGDSALYLCASSYGTAVGKLFFGSGTQLSVL.